The rows below give T cell receptor beta chains drawn from one sample of a study of Ad26.COV2.S vaccination and SARS-CoV-2 variants. The repertoire was sequenced with immunoSEQ multiplex PCR; TCRdb's copy has only in-frame clones and lacks some. The data hold hundreds of thousands of clones, with approximately 86% observed a single time. Here the sequenced sample was peripheral blood, taken in a trial of Ad26.COV2.S vaccine versus placebo. All receptors derive from a person between 18 and 65 years old who received the Ad26.COV2.S COVID-19 vaccine or a placebo. Both conserved end residues are part of each CDR3. A D gene is named only where the DNA matches it firmly. The size entry is marked missing in some rows and otherwise reads once, few, many or a size class.

TRBV24-1,-,-,TRBJ1-1,CATSDLLPFF,TGTGCCACCAGTGATTTGCTACCTTTCTTT
TRBV5-1,TRBD2,-,TRBJ2-3,CASSLGRLAGTTDTQYF,TGCGCCAGCAGCTTGGGTAGACTAGCGGGAACCACAGATACGCAGTATTTT
TRBV28,-,-,TRBJ1-6,CASSLFQHLNSPLHF,TGTGCCAGCAGTTTATTCCAGCACCTTAATTCACCCCTCCACTTT
TRBV4-2,TRBD2,-,TRBJ2-7,CASSQDQREGDEQYF,TGTGCCAGCAGCCAAGATCAGCGGGAGGGAGACGAGCAGTACTTC
TRBV7-2,-,-,TRBJ1-5,CASSASNQPQHF,TGTGCCAGCAGCGCGAGCAATCAGCCCCAGCATTTT
TRBV2,-,-,TRBJ1-1,CASRSYRASMNTEAFF,TGTGCCAGCAGGAGTTACAGGGCCTCCATGAACACTGAAGCTTTCTTT
TRBV7-2,TRBD2,-,TRBJ2-5,CASSWGGLAGPRGETQYF,TGTGCCAGCAGCTGGGGGGGACTAGCGGGACCTCGGGGAGAGACCCAGTACTTC
TRBV28,-,-,TRBJ2-7,CASSLFLNEQYF,TGTGCCAGCAGTTTATTCCTCAACGAGCAGTACTTC
TRBV3-1/TRBV3-2,-,-,TRBJ2-1,CASSQGLDKQFF,TGTGCCAGCAGCCAAGGGTTAGATAAGCAGTTCTTC
TRBV4-3,TRBD2,-,TRBJ2-1,CASSQDVASGTYNEQFF,TGCGCCAGCAGCCAAGATGTGGCTAGCGGGACCTACAATGAGCAGTTCTTC
TRBV5-1,TRBD1,-,TRBJ2-5,CASSFGQGMYQETQYF,TGCGCCAGCAGCTTCGGACAGGGGATGTACCAAGAGACCCAGTACTTC
TRBV5-6,TRBD1,-,TRBJ2-7,CASSFLTGGAYEQYF,TGTGCCAGCAGCTTCCTGACAGGGGGCGCCTACGAGCAGTACTTC
TRBV18,-,once,TRBJ2-3,CASSRASAGTDTQYF,TGTGCCAGCTCACGCGCTAGCGCTGGCACAGATACGCAGTATTTT
TRBV7-2,TRBD2,once,TRBJ2-2,CASSSGLAGANTGELFF,TGTGCCAGCAGCTCGGGACTAGCGGGCGCGAACACCGGGGAGCTGTTTTTT
TRBV7-2,TRBD2,-,TRBJ2-5,CASSSNSGGAETQYF,TGTGCCAGCAGCTCCAATAGCGGGGGCGCGGAGACCCAGTACTTC
TRBV11-2,-,-,TRBJ2-7,CASSPALPAGEQYF,TGTGCCAGCAGCCCGGCCCTGCCGGCCGGGGAGCAGTACTTC
TRBV19,-,-,TRBJ2-6,CASRAGQSAVPGANVLTF,TGTGCCAGTAGAGCCGGACAGTCCGCGGTACCCGGGGCCAACGTCCTGACTTTC
TRBV7-9,-,-,TRBJ2-7,CASSSDNYEQYF,TGTGCCAGCAGCTCTGACAACTACGAGCAGTACTTC
TRBV4-2,-,-,TRBJ1-5,CASSPLANNQPQHF,TGTGCCAGCAGCCCCCTGGCCAACAATCAGCCCCAGCATTTT
TRBV3-1/TRBV3-2,TRBD2,-,TRBJ2-5,CASSLDPSGRNLETQYF,TGTGCCAGCAGCCTCGATCCTAGCGGACGCAATTTAGAGACCCAGTACTTC
TRBV18,-,-,TRBJ1-5,CASSPTAANQPQHF,TGTGCCAGCTCACCGACAGCCGCCAATCAGCCCCAGCATTTT
TRBV6-2/TRBV6-3,-,-,TRBJ2-7,CASSLRWGPYEQYF,TGTGCCAGCAGCCTCAGATGGGGGCCCTACGAGCAGTACTTC
TRBV27,TRBD2,-,TRBJ2-5,CASSSPTSGGARETQYF,TGTGCCAGCAGTTCCCCAACTAGCGGGGGGGCCAGAGAGACCCAGTACTTC
TRBV19,-,-,TRBJ1-2,CASSIADRNNYGYTF,TGTGCCAGTAGTATAGCCGACAGGAACAACTATGGCTACACCTTC
TRBV3-1/TRBV3-2,-,-,TRBJ2-3,CAVSLGLSTDTQYF,TGTGCCGTAAGTCTAGGGCTTAGCACAGATACGCAGTATTTT
TRBV19,-,-,TRBJ1-5,CASSISFDRPGGPQHF,TGTGCCAGTAGTATAAGTTTCGACCGTCCGGGGGGGCCCCAGCATTTT
TRBV27,TRBD1,-,TRBJ2-3,CASSINRGSTDTQYF,TGTGCCAGCAGTATCAACAGGGGTAGCACAGATACGCAGTATTTT
TRBV4-3,TRBD2,-,TRBJ2-7,CASSQDSATSGMGREQYF,TGCGCCAGCAGCCAAGACTCTGCGACTAGCGGAATGGGGCGCGAGCAGTACTTC
TRBV28,-,few,TRBJ1-2,CASSFGSVYYTF,TGTGCCAGCAGTTTCGGAAGCGTTTACTACACCTTC
TRBV5-6,TRBD1,once,TRBJ2-7,CASSSSGTGSYEQYF,TGTGCCAGCAGCTCGTCCGGGACAGGGAGCTACGAGCAGTACTTC
TRBV27,TRBD1,-,TRBJ2-5,CASSSGTGGRETQYF,TGTGCCAGCAGTTCCGGGACAGGGGGACGCGAGACCCAGTACTTC
TRBV7-9,-,few,TRBJ1-6,CASSLNRVADSPLHF,TGTGCCAGCAGCTTAAATCGGGTCGCGGATTCACCCCTCCACTTT
TRBV4-1,-,-,TRBJ1-5,CASSQPEANQPQHF,TGCGCCAGCAGCCAACCCGAGGCGAATCAGCCCCAGCATTTT
TRBV14,TRBD2,-,TRBJ2-3,CASSPRRGLGFNTQYF,TGTGCCAGCAGCCCGCGAAGAGGACTAGGTTTCAATACGCAGTATTTT
TRBV5-5,TRBD1,-,TRBJ1-6,CASSSDRGNSPLHF,TGTGCCAGCAGTAGTGACAGGGGAAATTCACCCCTCCACTTT
TRBV18,TRBD2,-,TRBJ2-3,CASSPTGLAGITDTQYF,TGTGCCAGCTCACCCACGGGACTAGCGGGGATCACAGATACGCAGTATTTT
TRBV6-4,-,-,TRBJ2-1,CASSPDHTTYNEQFF,TGTGCCAGCAGTCCCGACCATACTACCTACAATGAGCAGTTCTTC
TRBV7-2,TRBD1,-,TRBJ2-7,CASSLAETGSTGQYF,TGTGCCAGCAGCTTAGCCGAGACAGGGTCGACTGGGCAGTACTTC
TRBV6-5,-,-,TRBJ1-1,CASGSVNTEAFF,TGTGCCAGCGGTTCCGTGAACACTGAAGCTTTCTTT
TRBV30,-,-,TRBJ1-4,CAWSQGTTTNEKLFF,TGTGCCTGGAGTCAGGGGACAACAACTAATGAAAAACTGTTTTTT
TRBV12-5,-,few,TRBJ1-1,CASGSAGTGEAFF,TGTGCTAGTGGTAGCGCCGGGACGGGGGAAGCTTTCTTT
TRBV10-3,-,-,TRBJ2-2,CAIGDTRKVLSGELFF,TGTGCCATCGGGGACACCCGGAAGGTGTTGTCCGGGGAGCTGTTTTTT
TRBV5-1,-,few,TRBJ1-6,CASSLGVDKSSPLHF,TGCGCCAGCAGCTTGGGGGTGGACAAGAGTTCACCCCTCCACTTT
TRBV6-5,TRBD1,-,TRBJ1-2,CASTLTGNYGYTF,TGTGCCAGCACTTTGACAGGGAATTATGGCTACACCTTC
TRBV27,TRBD1,-,TRBJ1-5,CASSLAGGQPQHF,TGTGCCAGCAGTTTGGCAGGGGGCCAGCCCCAGCATTTT
TRBV6-5,TRBD1,-,TRBJ1-1,CASRDGQGAFTEAFF,TGTGCCAGCAGAGACGGACAGGGGGCTTTCACTGAAGCTTTCTTT
TRBV7-9,-,-,TRBJ2-3,CASSLGGTVAGDTQYF,TGTGCCAGCAGCTTAGGCGGGACAGTAGCGGGTGATACGCAGTATTTT
TRBV4-1,-,-,TRBJ2-7,CASSQGHGVWDEQYF,TGCGCCAGCAGCCAAGGACACGGAGTTTGGGACGAGCAGTACTTC
TRBV5-1,TRBD2,-,TRBJ2-2,CASSLRGDANTGELFF,TGCGCCAGCAGCTTGCGGGGGGACGCGAACACCGGGGAGCTGTTTTTT
TRBV7-2,-,-,TRBJ1-5,CASSKSGLQPQHF,TGTGCCAGCAGCAAATCAGGTTTACAGCCCCAGCATTTT
TRBV2,TRBD1,-,TRBJ1-1,CASSYRTGGTEAFF,TGTGCCAGCAGCTACCGGACAGGGGGGACTGAAGCTTTCTTT
TRBV5-6,-,-,TRBJ1-3,CASSLGGGTGNTIYF,TGTGCCAGCAGCTTGGGAGGGGGAACTGGAAACACCATATATTTT
TRBV4-2,-,-,TRBJ1-1,CASSPFGTLNMNTEAFF,TGTGCCAGCAGCCCTTTCGGGACTCTGAACATGAACACTGAAGCTTTCTTT
TRBV6-5,TRBD1,once,TRBJ1-1,CASKWTGATEAFF,TGTGCCAGCAAGTGGACAGGGGCAACTGAAGCTTTCTTT
TRBV28,TRBD1,-,TRBJ2-1,CASSWQGRGPPSSYNEQFF,TGTGCCAGCAGCTGGCAGGGCAGGGGGCCCCCGAGCTCCTACAATGAGCAGTTCTTC
TRBV4-1,TRBD2,-,TRBJ2-1,CASSRTLGGSTDEQFF,TGCGCCAGCAGCCGGACCCTAGGCGGGAGTACAGATGAGCAGTTCTTC
TRBV7-6,TRBD2,-,TRBJ2-5,CASSFDLAGSETQYF,TGTGCCAGCAGCTTCGACCTAGCGGGGTCGGAGACCCAGTACTTC
TRBV12-3/TRBV12-4,-,-,TRBJ2-1,CASSLGFAERQFF,TGTGCCAGCAGTTTAGGTTTTGCTGAGCGGCAGTTCTTC
TRBV18,-,-,TRBJ1-4,CASSPLGQHNEKLFF,TGTGCCAGCTCACCACTAGGGCAACATAATGAAAAACTGTTTTTT
TRBV19,-,-,TRBJ2-2,CASMIGLRVTGELFF,TGTGCCAGTATGATCGGACTAAGGGTCACCGGGGAGCTGTTTTTT